This T cell receptor (beta chain) was sequenced for a study of identical twins. Losses at the gene ends were 3 bases for V and 4 bases for J; bases not matched to a gene: 4. The CDR3 spans 14 residues. TCRdb re-derived calls from the 5' RACE reads in MiXCR, one entry per CDR3 protein. Of some 690,000 distinct CDR3 sequences listed, 21% are singletons. The data also belong to a second study, concerning T cells expressing NK-cell markers.

V gene TRBV12-3 or TRBV12-4 combines with J gene TRBJ1-2; TRBD1 aligns across 8 bases. This TCR came from a woman between 18 and 30 years old in good health. The sample comprised PBMCs. CDR3 sequence reads: CASSLSQGAYGYTF. The CDR3, as DNA: TGTGCCAGCAGTTTGAGCCAGGGGGCCTATGGCTACACCTTC.